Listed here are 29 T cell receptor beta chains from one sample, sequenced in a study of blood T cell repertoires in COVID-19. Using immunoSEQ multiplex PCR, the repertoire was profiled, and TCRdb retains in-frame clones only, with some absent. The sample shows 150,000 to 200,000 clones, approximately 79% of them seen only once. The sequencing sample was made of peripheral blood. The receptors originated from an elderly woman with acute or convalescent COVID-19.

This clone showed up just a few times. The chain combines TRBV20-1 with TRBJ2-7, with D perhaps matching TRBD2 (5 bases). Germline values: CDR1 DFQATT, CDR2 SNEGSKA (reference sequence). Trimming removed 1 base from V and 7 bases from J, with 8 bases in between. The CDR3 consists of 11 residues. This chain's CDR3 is CSARAGREQYF. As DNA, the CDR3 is TGCAGTGCTAGAGCGGGAAGGGAGCAGTACTTC.

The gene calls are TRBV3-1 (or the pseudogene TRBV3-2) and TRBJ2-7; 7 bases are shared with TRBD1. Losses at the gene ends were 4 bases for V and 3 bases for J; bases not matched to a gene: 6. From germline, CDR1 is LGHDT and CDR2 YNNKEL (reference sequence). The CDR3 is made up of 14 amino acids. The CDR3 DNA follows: TGTGCCAGCAGCCTAGAGGGGGCGATCTACGAGCAGTACTTC. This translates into CASSLEGAIYEQYF.

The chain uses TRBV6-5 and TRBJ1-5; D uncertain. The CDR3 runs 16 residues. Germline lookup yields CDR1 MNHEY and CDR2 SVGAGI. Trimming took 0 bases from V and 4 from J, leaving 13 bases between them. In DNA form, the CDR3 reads TGTGCCAGCAGTTACTCGTTCGTACAGAAAAATCAGCCCCAGCATTTT. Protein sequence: CASSYSFVQKNQPQHF.

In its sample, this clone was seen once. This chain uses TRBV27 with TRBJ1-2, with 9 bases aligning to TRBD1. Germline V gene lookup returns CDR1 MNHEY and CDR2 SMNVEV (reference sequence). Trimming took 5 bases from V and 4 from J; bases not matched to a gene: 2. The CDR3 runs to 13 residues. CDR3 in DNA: TGTGCCAGCAGTCTGACAGGGGGCTATGGCTACACCTTC. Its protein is CASSLTGGYGYTF.

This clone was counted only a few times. In DNA, the CDR3 is TGTGCCAATAGGGGACACCCTGGAAACACCATATATTTT. It yields the protein CANRGHPGNTIYF. The chain links TRBV27 to TRBJ1-3; weak D call: TRBD1 (6 bases). Germline CDR1 MNHEY, CDR2 SMNVEV (reference sequence). V was pared by 10 bases and J by 2 bases, with 12 bases between. This CDR3 comprises 13 residues.

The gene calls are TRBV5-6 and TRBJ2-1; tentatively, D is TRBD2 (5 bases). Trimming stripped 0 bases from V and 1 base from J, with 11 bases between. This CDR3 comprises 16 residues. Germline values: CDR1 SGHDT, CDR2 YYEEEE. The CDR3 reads CASSLGEYFSYNEQFF. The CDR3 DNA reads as TGTGCCAGCAGCTTGGGGGAGTATTTTTCCTACAATGAGCAGTTCTTC.

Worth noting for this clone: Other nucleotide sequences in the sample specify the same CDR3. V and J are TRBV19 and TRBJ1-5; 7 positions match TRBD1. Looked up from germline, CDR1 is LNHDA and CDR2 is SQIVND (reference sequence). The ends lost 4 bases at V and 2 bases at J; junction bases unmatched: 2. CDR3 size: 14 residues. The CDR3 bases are TGTGCCAGTAGTACTACAGGGGGCAATCAGCCCCAGCATTTT. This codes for CASSTTGGNQPQHF.

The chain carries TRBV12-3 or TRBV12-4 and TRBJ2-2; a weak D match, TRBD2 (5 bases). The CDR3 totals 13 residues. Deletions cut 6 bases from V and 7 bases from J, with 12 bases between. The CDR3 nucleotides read TGTGCCAGCAGACTAGGATTGGGCGGGGAGCTGTTTTTT. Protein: CASRLGLGGELFF.

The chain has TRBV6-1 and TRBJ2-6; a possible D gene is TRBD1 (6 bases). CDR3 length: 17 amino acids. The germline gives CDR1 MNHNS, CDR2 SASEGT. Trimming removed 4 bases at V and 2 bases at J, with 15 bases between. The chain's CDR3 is CASSATGFVAGANVLTF. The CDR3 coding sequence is TGTGCCAGCAGTGCTACAGGGTTTGTTGCTGGGGCCAACGTCCTGACTTTC.

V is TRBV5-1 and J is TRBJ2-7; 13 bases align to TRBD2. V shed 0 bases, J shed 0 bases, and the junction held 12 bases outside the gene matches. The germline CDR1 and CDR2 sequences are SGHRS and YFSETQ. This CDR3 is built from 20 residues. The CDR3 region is CASSLAKGLAGILHSYEQYF. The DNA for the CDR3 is TGCGCCAGCAGCTTGGCCAAGGGACTAGCGGGAATCCTACACTCCTACGAGCAGTACTTC.

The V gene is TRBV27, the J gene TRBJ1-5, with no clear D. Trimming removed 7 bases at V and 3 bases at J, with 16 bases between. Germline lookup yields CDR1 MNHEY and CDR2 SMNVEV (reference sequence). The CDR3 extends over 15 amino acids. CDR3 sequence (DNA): TGTGCCAGCAAAAAATGGGGAGGGTACAATCAGCCCCAGCATTTT. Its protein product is CASKKWGGYNQPQHF.

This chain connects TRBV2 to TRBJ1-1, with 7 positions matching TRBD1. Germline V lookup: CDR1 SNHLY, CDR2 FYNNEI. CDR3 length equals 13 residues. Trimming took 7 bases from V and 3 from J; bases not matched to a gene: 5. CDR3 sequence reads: CASTGTAYTEAFF. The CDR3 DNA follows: TGTGCCAGCACGGGGACAGCGTACACTGAAGCTTTCTTT.

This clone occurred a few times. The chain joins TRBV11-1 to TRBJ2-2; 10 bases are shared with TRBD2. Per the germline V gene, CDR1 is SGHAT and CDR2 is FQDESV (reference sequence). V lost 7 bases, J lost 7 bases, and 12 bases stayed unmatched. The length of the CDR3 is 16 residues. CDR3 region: CASIAGIAGGHGELFF. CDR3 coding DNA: TGTGCCAGCATCGCAGGAATAGCGGGAGGACACGGGGAGCTGTTTTTT.

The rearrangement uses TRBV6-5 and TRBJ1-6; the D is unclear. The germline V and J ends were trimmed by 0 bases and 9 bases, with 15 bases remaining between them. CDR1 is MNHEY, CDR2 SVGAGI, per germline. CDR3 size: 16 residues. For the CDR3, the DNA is TGTGCCAGCAGTTACTCGATGTCGGTAGAGGCTTCACCCCTCCACTTT. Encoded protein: CASSYSMSVEASPLHF.

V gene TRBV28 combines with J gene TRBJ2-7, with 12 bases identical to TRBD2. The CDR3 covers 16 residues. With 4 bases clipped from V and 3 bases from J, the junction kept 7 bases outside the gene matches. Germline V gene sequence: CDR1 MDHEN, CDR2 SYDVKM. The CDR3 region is CASSSLGTSGRYEQYF. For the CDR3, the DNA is TGTGCCAGCAGTTCTCTCGGGACTAGCGGGCGCTACGAGCAGTACTTC.

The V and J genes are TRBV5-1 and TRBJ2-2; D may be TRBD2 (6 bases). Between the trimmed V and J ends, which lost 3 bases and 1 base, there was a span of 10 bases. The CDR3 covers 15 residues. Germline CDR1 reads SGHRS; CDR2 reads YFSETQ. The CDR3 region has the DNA TGCGCCAGCAGCTGGGACTCAATGAACACCGGGGAGCTGTTTTTT. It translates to CASSWDSMNTGELFF.

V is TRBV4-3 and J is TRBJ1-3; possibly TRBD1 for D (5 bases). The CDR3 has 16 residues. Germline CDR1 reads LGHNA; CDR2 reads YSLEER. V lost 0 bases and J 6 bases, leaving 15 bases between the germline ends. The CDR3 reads CASSQDRGTAKNTIYF. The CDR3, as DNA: TGCGCCAGCAGCCAAGATCGCGGGACGGCTAAAAACACCATATATTTT.

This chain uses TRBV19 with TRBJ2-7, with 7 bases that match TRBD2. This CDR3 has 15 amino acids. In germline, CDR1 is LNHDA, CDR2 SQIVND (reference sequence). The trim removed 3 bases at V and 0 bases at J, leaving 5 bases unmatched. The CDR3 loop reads CASSIEGGSSYEQYF. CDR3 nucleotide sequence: TGTGCCAGTAGTATCGAGGGCGGGAGCTCCTACGAGCAGTACTTC.

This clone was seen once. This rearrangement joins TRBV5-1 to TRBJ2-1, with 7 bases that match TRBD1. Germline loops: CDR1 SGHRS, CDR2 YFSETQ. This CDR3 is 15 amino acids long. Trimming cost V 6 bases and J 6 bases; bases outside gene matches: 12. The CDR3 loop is CASNEGAGEFNEQFF. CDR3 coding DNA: TGCGCCAGCAACGAGGGGGCAGGGGAATTCAATGAGCAGTTCTTC.

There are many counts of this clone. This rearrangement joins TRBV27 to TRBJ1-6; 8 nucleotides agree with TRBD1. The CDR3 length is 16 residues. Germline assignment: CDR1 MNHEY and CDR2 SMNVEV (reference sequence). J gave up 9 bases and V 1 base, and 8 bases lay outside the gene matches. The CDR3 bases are TGTGCCAGCAGTTTATTCGGGACAGGAGCATTTTCACCCCTCCACTTT. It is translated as CASSLFGTGAFSPLHF.

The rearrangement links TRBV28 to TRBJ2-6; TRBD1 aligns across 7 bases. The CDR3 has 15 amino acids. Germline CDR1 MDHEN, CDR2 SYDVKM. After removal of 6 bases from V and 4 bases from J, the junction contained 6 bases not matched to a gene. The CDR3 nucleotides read TGTGCCAGCAGAACAGGGGTTCCCGGGGCCAACGTCCTGACTTTC. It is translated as CASRTGVPGANVLTF.

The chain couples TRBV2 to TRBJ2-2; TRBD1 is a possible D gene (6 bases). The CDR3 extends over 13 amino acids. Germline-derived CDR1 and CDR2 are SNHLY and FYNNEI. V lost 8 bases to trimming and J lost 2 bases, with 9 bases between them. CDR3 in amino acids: CASSGQNTGELFF. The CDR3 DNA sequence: TGTGCCAGCTCGGGACAAAACACCGGGGAGCTGTTTTTT. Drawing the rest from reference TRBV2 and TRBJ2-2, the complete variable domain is EPEVTQTPSHQVTQMGQEVILRCVPISNHLYFYWYRQILGQKVEFLVSFYNNEISEKSEIFDDQFSVERPDGSNFTLKIRSTKLEDSAMYFCASSGQNTGELFFGEGSRLTVL.

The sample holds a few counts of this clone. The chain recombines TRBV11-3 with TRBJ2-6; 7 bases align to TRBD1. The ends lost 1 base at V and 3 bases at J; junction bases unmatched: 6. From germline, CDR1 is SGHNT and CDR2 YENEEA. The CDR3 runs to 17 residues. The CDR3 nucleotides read TGTGCCAGCAGCTTAGGGGCAGGGGGAGATGGGGCCAACGTCCTGACTTTC. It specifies CASSLGAGGDGANVLTF.

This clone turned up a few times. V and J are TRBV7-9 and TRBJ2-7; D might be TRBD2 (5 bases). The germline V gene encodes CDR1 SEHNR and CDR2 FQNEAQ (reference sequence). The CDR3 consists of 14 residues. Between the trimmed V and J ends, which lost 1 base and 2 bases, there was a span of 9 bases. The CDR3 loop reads CASSLVDFAYEQYF. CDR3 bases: TGTGCCAGCAGCTTAGTGGACTTCGCCTACGAGCAGTACTTC.

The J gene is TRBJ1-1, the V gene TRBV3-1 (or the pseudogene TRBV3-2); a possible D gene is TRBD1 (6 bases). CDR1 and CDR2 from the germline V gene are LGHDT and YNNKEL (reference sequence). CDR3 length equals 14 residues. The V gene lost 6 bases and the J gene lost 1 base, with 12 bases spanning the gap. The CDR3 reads CASRAQGWNTEAFF. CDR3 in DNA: TGTGCCAGCAGGGCACAGGGTTGGAACACTGAAGCTTTCTTT.

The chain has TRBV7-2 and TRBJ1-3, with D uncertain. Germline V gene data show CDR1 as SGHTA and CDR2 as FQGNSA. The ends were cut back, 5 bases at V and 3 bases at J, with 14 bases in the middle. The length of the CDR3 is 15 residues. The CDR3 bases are TGTGCCAGCAGCCCTCTCCCGGTAGATGGAAACACCATATATTTT. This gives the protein CASSPLPVDGNTIYF. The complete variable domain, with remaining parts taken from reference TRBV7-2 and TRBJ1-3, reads GAGVSQSPSNKVTEKGKDVELRCDPISGHTALYWYRQSLGQGLEFLIYFQGNSAPDKSGLPSDRFSAERTGGSVSTLTIQRTQQEDSAVYLCASSPLPVDGNTIYFGEGSWLTVV.

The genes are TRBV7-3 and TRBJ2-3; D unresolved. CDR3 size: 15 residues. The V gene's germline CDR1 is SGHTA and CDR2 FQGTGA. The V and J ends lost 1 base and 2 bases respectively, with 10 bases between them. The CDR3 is CASSLIGFSTDTQYF. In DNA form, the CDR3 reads TGTGCCAGCAGCTTAATCGGGTTCTCCACAGATACGCAGTATTTT.

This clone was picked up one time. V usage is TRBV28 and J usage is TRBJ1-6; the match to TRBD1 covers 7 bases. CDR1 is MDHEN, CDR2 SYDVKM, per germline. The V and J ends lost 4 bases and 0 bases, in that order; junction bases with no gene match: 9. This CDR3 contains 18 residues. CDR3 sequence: CASSSTDRASSYNSPLHF. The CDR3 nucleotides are TGTGCCAGCAGTTCAACCGACAGGGCAAGCTCCTATAATTCACCCCTCCACTTT. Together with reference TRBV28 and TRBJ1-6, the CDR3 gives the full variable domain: DVKVTQSSRYLVKRTGEKVFLECVQDMDHENMFWYRQDPGLGLRLIYFSYDVKMKEKGDIPEGYSVSREKKERFSLILESASTNQTSMYLCASSSTDRASSYNSPLHFGNGTRLTVT.

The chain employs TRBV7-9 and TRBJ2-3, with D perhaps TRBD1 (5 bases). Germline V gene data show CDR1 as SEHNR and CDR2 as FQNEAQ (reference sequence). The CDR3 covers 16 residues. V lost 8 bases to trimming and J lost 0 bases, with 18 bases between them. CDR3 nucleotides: TGTGCCAGCCTCGAGACAGCATTAACTAGCACAGATACGCAGTATTTT. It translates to CASLETALTSTDTQYF.